This entry describes one TCR beta chain. This specimen comes from a study of blood T cell repertoires in COVID-19. Across the study: The United States, Italy and Spain supplied acute and convalescent COVID-19 samples. T cells, B-cell-depleted T cells, or PBMCs provided the cDNA or gDNA that served as material.

In the study's own analysis: For nucleated cells, counts were estimated from reference gene primer amplification. Only in-frame clones appear in the TCRdb table, and some are missing; sequencing was by immunoSEQ multiplex PCR. V and J calls and clone size follow that table, whereas D and trimming were derived from the DNA. The sample lists about 240,000 clones; roughly four fifths were seen once. With 5 bases removed from V and 5 bases from J, the gap between germline ends came to 13 bases. The CDR3 covers 13 residues. Germline V CDR1 and CDR2: SEHNR, FQNEAQ (reference sequence). The receptor was derived from an older woman with active or convalescent COVID-19. V is TRBV7-9 and J is TRBJ2-7, with D tentatively TRBD1 (5 bases). Sequencing input: peripheral blood. As DNA, the CDR3 is TGTGCCAGCAGCCTCAGGGTGTCCCACGAGCAGTACTTC. Protein sequence: CASSLRVSHEQYF.